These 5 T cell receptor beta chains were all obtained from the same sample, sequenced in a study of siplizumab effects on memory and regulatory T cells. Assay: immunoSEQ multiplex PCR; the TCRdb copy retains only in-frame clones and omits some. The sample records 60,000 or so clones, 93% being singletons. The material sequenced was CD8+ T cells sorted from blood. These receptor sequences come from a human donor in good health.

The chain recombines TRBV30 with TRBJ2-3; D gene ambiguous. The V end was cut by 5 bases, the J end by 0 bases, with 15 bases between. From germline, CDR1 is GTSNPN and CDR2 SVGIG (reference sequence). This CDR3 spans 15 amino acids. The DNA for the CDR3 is TGTGCCTGGGAAGGAGACTTCCCTAGCACAGATACGCAGTATTTT. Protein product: CAWEGDFPSTDTQYF.

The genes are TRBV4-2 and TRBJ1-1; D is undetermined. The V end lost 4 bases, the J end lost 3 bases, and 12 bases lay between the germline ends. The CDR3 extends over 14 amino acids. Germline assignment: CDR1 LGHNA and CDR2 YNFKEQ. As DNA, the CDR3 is TGTGCCAGCAGCCCAAGGAGACCCGACACTGAAGCTTTCTTT. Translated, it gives CASSPRRPDTEAFF.

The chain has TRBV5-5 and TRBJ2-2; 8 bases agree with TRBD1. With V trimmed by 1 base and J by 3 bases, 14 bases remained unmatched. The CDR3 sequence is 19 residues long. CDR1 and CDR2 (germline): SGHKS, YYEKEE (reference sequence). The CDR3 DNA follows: TGTGCCAGCAGCTTGAGGCCGGGACAGGACGGGGTGGACACCGGGGAGCTGTTTTTT. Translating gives CASSLRPGQDGVDTGELFF.

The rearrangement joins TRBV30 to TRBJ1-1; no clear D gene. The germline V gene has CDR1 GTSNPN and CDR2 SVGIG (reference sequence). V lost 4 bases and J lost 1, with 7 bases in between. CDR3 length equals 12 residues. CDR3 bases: TGTGCCTGGACTGCCCAGAACACTGAAGCTTTCTTT. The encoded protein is CAWTAQNTEAFF.

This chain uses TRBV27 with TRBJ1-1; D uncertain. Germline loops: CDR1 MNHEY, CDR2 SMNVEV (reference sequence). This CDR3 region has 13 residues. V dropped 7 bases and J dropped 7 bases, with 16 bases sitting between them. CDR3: CASIRRLGNEAFF. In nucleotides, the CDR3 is TGTGCCAGCATTAGGCGCTTAGGCAATGAAGCTTTCTTT.